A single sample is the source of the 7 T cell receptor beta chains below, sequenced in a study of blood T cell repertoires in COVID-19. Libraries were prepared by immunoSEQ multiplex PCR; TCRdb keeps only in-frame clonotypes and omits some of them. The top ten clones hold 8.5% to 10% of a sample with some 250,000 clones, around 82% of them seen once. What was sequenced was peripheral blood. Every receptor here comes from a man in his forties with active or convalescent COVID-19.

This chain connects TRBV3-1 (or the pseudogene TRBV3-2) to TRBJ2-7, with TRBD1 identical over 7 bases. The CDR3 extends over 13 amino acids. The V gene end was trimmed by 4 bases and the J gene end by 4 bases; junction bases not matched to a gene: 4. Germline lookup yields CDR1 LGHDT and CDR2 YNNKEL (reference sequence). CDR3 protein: CASSLGTAYEQYF. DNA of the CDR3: TGTGCCAGCAGCCTAGGGACAGCATACGAGCAGTACTTC.

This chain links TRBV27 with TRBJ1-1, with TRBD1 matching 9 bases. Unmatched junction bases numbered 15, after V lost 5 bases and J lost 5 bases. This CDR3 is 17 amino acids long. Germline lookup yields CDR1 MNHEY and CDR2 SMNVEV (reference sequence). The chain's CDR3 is CASSVFFTTGGLTEAFF. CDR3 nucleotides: TGTGCCAGCAGTGTTTTCTTTACGACAGGGGGATTAACTGAAGCTTTCTTT.

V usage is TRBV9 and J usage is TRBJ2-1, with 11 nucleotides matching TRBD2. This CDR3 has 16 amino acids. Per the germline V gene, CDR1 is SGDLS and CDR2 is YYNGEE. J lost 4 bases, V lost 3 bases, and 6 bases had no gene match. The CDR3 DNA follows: TGTGCCAGCAGCGAGAGGGGACTAGCGGAGTACAATGAGCAGTTCTTC. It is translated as CASSERGLAEYNEQFF.

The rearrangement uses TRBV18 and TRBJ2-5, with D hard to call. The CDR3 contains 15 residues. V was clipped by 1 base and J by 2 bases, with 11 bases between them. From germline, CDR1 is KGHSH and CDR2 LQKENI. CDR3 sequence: CASSPRSPTQETQYF. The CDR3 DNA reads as TGTGCCAGCTCACCACGGTCGCCAACTCAAGAGACCCAGTACTTC.

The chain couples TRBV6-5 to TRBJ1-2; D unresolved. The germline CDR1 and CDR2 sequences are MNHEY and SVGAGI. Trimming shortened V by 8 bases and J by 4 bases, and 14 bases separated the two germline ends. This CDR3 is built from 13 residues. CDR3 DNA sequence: TGTGCCAGCTCCCCCGGGGATAGCTATGGCTACACCTTC. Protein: CASSPGDSYGYTF.

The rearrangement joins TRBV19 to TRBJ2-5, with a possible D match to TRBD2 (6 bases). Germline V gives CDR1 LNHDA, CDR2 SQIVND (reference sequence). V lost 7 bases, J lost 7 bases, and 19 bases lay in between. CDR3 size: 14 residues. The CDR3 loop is CASKVSGEVGTQYF. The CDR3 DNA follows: TGTGCCAGTAAGGTGTCGGGAGAGGTGGGGACCCAGTACTTC.

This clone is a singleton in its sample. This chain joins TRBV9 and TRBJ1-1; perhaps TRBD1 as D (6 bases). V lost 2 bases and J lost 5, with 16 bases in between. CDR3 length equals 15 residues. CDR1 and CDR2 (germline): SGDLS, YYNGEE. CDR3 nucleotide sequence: TGTGCCAGCAGCGTCGCCGGGGGGGGCAGGACTGAAGCTTTCTTT. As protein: CASSVAGGGRTEAFF.